These 32 T cell receptor beta chains came from one sample sequenced in a study of CD8+ T cells in alopecia areata. This sample's treatment: oral pan-JAK inhibitor, 5-10 mg twice daily. Sequencing templates came from extracted RNA that was reverse transcribed into cDNA. This table comes from immunoSEQ multiplex PCR, and its TCRdb copy is limited to in-frame clones, with some not included. Here the sample spans fewer than 350,000 clones, roughly 50% being singletons. Sequenced material: CD4+ T cells sorted from blood, taken at week 24, from a patient treated with tofacitinib. The receptors shown here come from a human donor with alopecia areata.

The gene calls are TRBV30 and TRBJ2-1, with 8 bases that match TRBD1. Germline V CDR1 and CDR2: GTSNPN, SVGIG (reference sequence). Trimming took 2 bases from V and 8 from J; bases not matched to a gene: 5. CDR3 length: 13 amino acids. Here the CDR3 reads CAWSPDRGHEQFF. The CDR3 DNA is TGTGCCTGGAGTCCCGACAGGGGCCATGAGCAGTTCTTC.

The rearrangement uses TRBV6-5 and TRBJ2-3; 9 bases match TRBD2. The CDR3 consists of 15 residues. The V gene end was trimmed by 5 bases and the J gene end by 1 base; junction bases not matched to a gene: 4. Germline assignment: CDR1 MNHEY and CDR2 SVGAGI. The CDR3 sequence is CASSGTSSRTDTQYF. The CDR3 bases are TGTGCCAGCAGTGGGACTAGCAGTCGCACAGATACGCAGTATTTT.

The chain recombines TRBV7-9 with TRBJ2-7; D is uncertain. Germline V gives CDR1 SEHNR, CDR2 FQNEAQ (reference sequence). The CDR3 spans 12 residues. V lost 1 base and J 7 bases, leaving 8 bases between the germline ends. CDR3 in DNA: TGTGCCAGCAGCTTAGAATCTAGGGAGCAGTACTTC. This translates into CASSLESREQYF.

The chain has TRBV6-5 and TRBJ2-7; maybe TRBD1 (7 bases). This CDR3 has 15 residues. With 0 bases removed from V and 4 bases from J, the gap between germline ends came to 13 bases. Germline CDR1 and CDR2: MNHEY and SVGAGI. The CDR3: CASSYSGRGVYEQYF. CDR3 bases: TGTGCCAGCAGTTACTCGGGCAGGGGGGTTTACGAGCAGTACTTC.

The chain carries TRBV4-1 and TRBJ1-4, with TRBD1 matching over 7 bases. Germline CDR1 and CDR2: MGHRA and YSYEKL. The CDR3 has 17 residues. With V trimmed by 6 bases and J by 2 bases, 12 bases remained unmatched. CDR3 sequence reads: CASRDPPSGGTNEKLFF. Here the CDR3 DNA reads TGCGCCAGCAGGGACCCGCCCTCAGGGGGGACTAATGAAAAACTGTTTTTT.

The J gene is TRBJ1-5, the V gene TRBV28; D not certain. V was trimmed by 6 bases and J by 1 base, leaving 4 bases between them. The CDR3 loop spans 12 amino acids. Germline values: CDR1 MDHEN, CDR2 SYDVKM. The CDR3 sequence: CASRESNQPQHF. The CDR3 coding sequence is TGTGCCAGCAGGGAAAGCAATCAGCCCCAGCATTTT. The whole variable domain, remainder taken from reference TRBV28 and TRBJ1-5, is DVKVTQSSRYLVKRTGEKVFLECVQDMDHENMFWYRQDPGLGLRLIYFSYDVKMKEKGDIPEGYSVSREKKERFSLILESASTNQTSMYLCASRESNQPQHFGDGTRLSIL.

J is TRBJ2-7 and V is TRBV28; 7 positions match TRBD2. J gave up 2 bases and V 2 bases, and 6 bases lay outside the gene matches. The CDR3 sequence is 15 residues long. CDR1 MDHEN and CDR2 SYDVKM come from the germline V gene. DNA of the CDR3: TGTGCCAGCAGTTTAGGGGCTAGCGGAGCCTACGAGCAGTACTTC. Its protein product is CASSLGASGAYEQYF.

This clone has a handful of counts. V gene TRBV2 combines with J gene TRBJ1-3; D not resolved. CDR3 length: 15 amino acids. The V and J ends lost 0 bases and 2 bases respectively, with 8 bases between them. Germline values: CDR1 SNHLY, CDR2 FYNNEI. DNA for the CDR3: TGTGCCAGCAGTGAAGCGCTGGCCGCTGGAAACACCATATATTTT. Translating it yields CASSEALAAGNTIYF. Full variable domain (rest looked up from reference TRBV2 and TRBJ1-3): EPEVTQTPSHQVTQMGQEVILRCVPISNHLYFYWYRQILGQKVEFLVSFYNNEISEKSEIFDDQFSVERPDGSNFTLKIRSTKLEDSAMYFCASSEALAAGNTIYFGEGSWLTVV.

This sequence joins TRBV5-1 and TRBJ2-1; 7 bases agree with TRBD2. CDR3 length equals 15 residues. CDR1 and CDR2 from the germline V gene are SGHRS and YFSETQ. V lost 0 bases to trimming and J lost 5 bases; unmatched junction nucleotides: 5. CDR3 DNA sequence: TGCGCCAGCAGCTTGGGACTAGCAGCCGACAATGAGCAGTTCTTC. Amino acids: CASSLGLAADNEQFF.

This clone was seen only a few times. The V gene is TRBV5-1, the J gene TRBJ2-1, with TRBD1 identical over 9 bases. Trimming removed 4 bases from V and 8 bases from J; junction bases left unmatched: 10. This CDR3 spans 15 amino acids. Germline CDR1 SGHRS, CDR2 YFSETQ. The CDR3 is CASSPRGQGRDEQFF. The CDR3, as DNA: TGCGCCAGCAGCCCGAGGGGACAGGGTAGGGATGAGCAGTTCTTC.

Here the CDR3 reads CASSEAIGTGTNEQYF. The DNA for the CDR3 is TGTGCCAGCAGTGAAGCGATTGGGACAGGGACCAACGAGCAGTACTTC. The rearrangement joins TRBV25-1 to TRBJ2-7, with TRBD1 identical over 9 bases. Germline trimming cut 2 bases from V and 5 bases from J; bases unmatched to any gene: 10. This CDR3 has 16 residues. Germline values: CDR1 MGHDK, CDR2 SYGVNS.

This clone was counted a few times. The rearrangement joins TRBV7-3 to TRBJ2-3, with TRBD2 as a possible D gene (6 bases). Per the germline V gene, CDR1 is SGHTA and CDR2 is FQGTGA. This CDR3 has 14 residues. Trimming pared 3 bases from V and 4 bases from J, leaving 11 bases between. CDR3 sequence: CASSFAGRPDTQYF. The CDR3 DNA is TGTGCCAGCAGCTTCGCGGGGAGGCCAGATACGCAGTATTTT.

The chain combines TRBV2 with TRBJ2-2; no firm D call. The germline CDR1 and CDR2 sequences are SNHLY and FYNNEI. CDR3 size: 13 residues. The germline V and J ends were trimmed by 7 bases and 1 base, with 7 bases remaining between them. The CDR3 DNA sequence: TGTGCCAGCACGTCAGGGAACACCGGGGAGCTGTTTTTT. Protein: CASTSGNTGELFF.

This clone turned up a few times. The rearrangement uses TRBV10-3 and TRBJ2-2; possibly TRBD1 or TRBD2 for D (5 bases each). Germline CDR1 reads ENHRY; CDR2 reads SYGVKD. The V end lost 4 bases, the J end lost 2 bases, and 14 bases lay between the germline ends. The CDR3 is 16 residues long. CDR3 residues: CAISGNSGPNTGELFF. Here the CDR3 DNA reads TGTGCCATCAGTGGGAACTCGGGACCAAACACCGGGGAGCTGTTTTTT.

The chain is built from TRBV25-1 and TRBJ1-4, with TRBD1 as a possible D gene (5 bases). From germline, CDR1 is MGHDK and CDR2 SYGVNS. This CDR3 region has 15 residues. The ends were cut back, 3 bases at V and 6 bases at J, with 14 bases in the middle. The CDR3 DNA reads TGTGCCAGCAGTGATCTTCGACAGTCTCATGAAAAACTGTTTTTT. This translates into CASSDLRQSHEKLFF.

This clone was picked up one time. At the DNA level, this CDR3 is encoded by other sequences in the same sample as well. V gene TRBV6-5 combines with J gene TRBJ2-5; TRBD1 is a possible D gene (6 bases). Trimming shortened V by 5 bases and J by 5 bases, and 6 bases separated the two germline ends. This CDR3 comprises 11 residues. Germline loops: CDR1 MNHEY, CDR2 SVGAGI. CDR3 DNA sequence: TGTGCCAGCAGTAGGGGGGAGACCCAGTACTTC. This codes for CASSRGETQYF.

This chain links TRBV7-6 with TRBJ1-6; 9 bases map to TRBD1. V shed 0 bases and J 10 bases; nucleotides not matched to a gene: 7. The germline V gene encodes CDR1 SGHVS and CDR2 FNYEAQ. This CDR3 has 16 residues. The CDR3 sequence is CASSLALGTGRSPLHF. The DNA for the CDR3 is TGTGCCAGCAGCTTAGCATTAGGGACAGGGAGATCACCCCTCCACTTT.

The chain joins TRBV2 to TRBJ1-5; D gene ambiguous. Between the trimmed V and J ends, which lost 3 bases and 2 bases, there was a span of 5 bases. The germline gives CDR1 SNHLY, CDR2 FYNNEI. The CDR3 extends over 13 amino acids. The CDR3 loop reads CASSDEGNQPQHF. CDR3 nucleotide sequence: TGTGCCAGCAGTGATGAGGGCAATCAGCCCCAGCATTTT.

The rearrangement links TRBV2 to TRBJ1-2; 8 bases align to TRBD1. The V and J ends lost 7 bases and 4 bases, in that order; junction bases with no gene match: 5. The germline V gene has CDR1 SNHLY and CDR2 FYNNEI. The CDR3 is made up of 13 amino acids. CDR3 sequence (DNA): TGTGCCAGCAAGTCGGGACAGGTCTATGGCTACACCTTC. Amino acids: CASKSGQVYGYTF.

The rearrangement links TRBV5-5 to TRBJ2-5, with D perhaps TRBD1 or TRBD2 (6 bases each). Trimming shortened V by 4 bases and J by 5 bases, and 18 bases separated the two germline ends. Per germline, CDR1 SGHKS and CDR2 YYEKEE (reference sequence). The CDR3 is 15 residues long. The CDR3, as DNA: TGTGCCAGCAGCAGGCCGGGGGCCGCGGGGGAGACCCAGTACTTC. Amino acids: CASSRPGAAGETQYF.

This clone was observed a handful of times. This rearrangement joins TRBV15 to TRBJ2-1; 10 bases align to TRBD1. The ends lost 1 base at V and 3 bases at J; junction bases unmatched: 3. This CDR3 region has 16 residues. CDR1 is LNHNV and CDR2 is YYDKDF in the germline V gene (reference sequence). The CDR3 reads CATSRAGTGDYNEQFF. The CDR3 DNA is TGTGCCACCAGCAGAGCCGGGACAGGGGACTACAATGAGCAGTTCTTC.

The sample holds a few counts of this clone. This sequence joins TRBV29-1 and TRBJ1-1; TRBD1 might be the D (5 bases). V was clipped by 5 bases and J by 2 bases, with 15 bases between them. This CDR3 spans 14 amino acids. The germline gives CDR1 SQVTM, CDR2 ANQGSEA. The CDR3 DNA sequence: TGCAGCGTTCAGGGCCGGGGGGGAAACACTGAAGCTTTCTTT. It translates to CSVQGRGGNTEAFF.

With regard to this clone: At one boundary the junction diverges from the germline segment, which might be a read error. The V gene is TRBV7-7, the J gene TRBJ2-2, with 7 bases lining up with TRBD1. CDR1 is SSHAT and CDR2 is FNYEAQ in the germline V gene (reference sequence). This CDR3 has 14 residues. The CDR3 region has the DNA TGTGCTAGCAGCCTCGGACAGGTCACCGGGGAGCTGTTTTTT. Amino acid sequence: CASSLGQVTGELFF. The full variable domain, with the rest looked up from reference TRBV7-7 and TRBJ2-2, is GAGVSQSPRYKVTKRGQDVTLRCDPISSHATLYWYQQALGQGPEFLTYFNYEAQPDKSGLPSDRFSAERPEGSISTLTIQRTEQRDSAMYRCASSLGQVTGELFFGEGSRLTVL.

This clone was picked up a small number of times. The rearrangement joins TRBV9 to TRBJ1-2; no clear D gene. Per the germline V gene, CDR1 is SGDLS and CDR2 is YYNGEE. This CDR3 has 14 amino acids. The V and J ends lost 0 bases and 4 bases respectively, with 10 bases between them. DNA for the CDR3: TGTGCCAGCAGCGTAGGGGGTCAGGCCTATGGCTACACCTTC. It is translated as CASSVGGQAYGYTF.

CDR3 sequence: CASSSTPSGGLEKTQYF. In nucleotides, the CDR3 is TGTGCCAGCAGCTCGACTCCCAGCGGGGGCCTGGAAAAGACCCAGTACTTC. The chain joins TRBV5-4 to TRBJ2-5; 8 nucleotides line up with TRBD2. Germline CDR1 reads SGHNT; CDR2 reads YYREEE (reference sequence). The trim removed 3 bases at V and 6 bases at J, leaving 16 bases unmatched. The CDR3 loop spans 17 amino acids.

The chain uses TRBV7-9 and TRBJ1-5; TRBD1 agrees at 9 bases. The V and J ends lost 5 bases and 7 bases, in that order; junction bases with no gene match: 9. The CDR3 is 15 residues long. Germline-derived CDR1 and CDR2 are SEHNR and FQNEAQ (reference sequence). CDR3 DNA: TGTGCCAGCAGCCTTACAGGGGGCCTAGGGCAGCCCCAGCATTTT. Translated: CASSLTGGLGQPQHF.

At least ten counts were recorded for this clone. The sample carries other DNA sequences with the same CDR3. CDR3 nucleotide sequence: TGCGCCAGCAGCTTGAGGGAGACCCAGTACTTC. It codes for CASSLRETQYF. The V gene is TRBV5-1, the J gene TRBJ2-5, with unresolved D. Germline V gene lookup returns CDR1 SGHRS and CDR2 YFSETQ. Trimming removed 1 base from V and 5 bases from J, with 3 bases in between. The CDR3 sequence is 11 residues long.

CDR3 sequence: CASSPRQVPSTDTQYF. The CDR3 bases are TGTGCCAGCTCACCACGCCAGGTCCCTAGCACAGATACGCAGTATTTT. The chain is built from TRBV18 and TRBJ2-3; D ambiguous. Trimming took off 1 base at V and 0 bases at J, with 11 bases between the two ends. Germline CDR1 is KGHSH and CDR2 is LQKENI. The CDR3 covers 16 residues.

The V and J genes are TRBV29-1 and TRBJ2-5; 7 bases are a match to TRBD2. The CDR3 is 13 residues long. Germline V gene sequence: CDR1 SQVTM, CDR2 ANQGSEA. After removal of 4 bases from V and 3 bases from J, the junction contained 5 bases not matched to a gene. CDR3 nucleotides: TGCAGCGTTGGGGGGAGGGCGAAAGAGACCCAGTACTTC. Protein sequence: CSVGGRAKETQYF.

The chain recombines TRBV14 with TRBJ2-6; 9 nucleotides agree with TRBD1. Unmatched junction bases numbered 10, after V lost 4 bases and J lost 0 bases. The V gene's germline CDR1 is SGHDN and CDR2 FVKESK. CDR3 size: 19 residues. The CDR3 DNA sequence: TGTGCCAGCAGCCTCAGACAGGGGGGGCCCTACTCTGGGGCCAACGTCCTGACTTTC. Its translation is CASSLRQGGPYSGANVLTF.

This clone was observed a few times. This chain links TRBV19 with TRBJ1-4; TRBD1 is a possible D gene (5 bases). V lost 6 bases and J lost 16, with 18 bases in between. The germline V gene encodes CDR1 LNHDA and CDR2 SQIVND (reference sequence). The CDR3 extends over 12 amino acids. For the CDR3, the DNA is TGTGCCAGTAGCGACTCAGGGAGATTGGAGTTTTTT. Protein: CASSDSGRLEFF.

The V and J genes are TRBV6-6 and TRBJ2-7; D is perhaps TRBD1 (6 bases). This CDR3 spans 11 amino acids. Germline CDR1 is MNHNY and CDR2 is SVGAGI (reference sequence). The V end was cut by 8 bases, the J end by 6 bases, with 11 bases between. CDR3 amino acids: CASSVGAEQYF. CDR3 coding DNA: TGTGCCAGCTCAGTGGGGGCCGAGCAGTACTTC.